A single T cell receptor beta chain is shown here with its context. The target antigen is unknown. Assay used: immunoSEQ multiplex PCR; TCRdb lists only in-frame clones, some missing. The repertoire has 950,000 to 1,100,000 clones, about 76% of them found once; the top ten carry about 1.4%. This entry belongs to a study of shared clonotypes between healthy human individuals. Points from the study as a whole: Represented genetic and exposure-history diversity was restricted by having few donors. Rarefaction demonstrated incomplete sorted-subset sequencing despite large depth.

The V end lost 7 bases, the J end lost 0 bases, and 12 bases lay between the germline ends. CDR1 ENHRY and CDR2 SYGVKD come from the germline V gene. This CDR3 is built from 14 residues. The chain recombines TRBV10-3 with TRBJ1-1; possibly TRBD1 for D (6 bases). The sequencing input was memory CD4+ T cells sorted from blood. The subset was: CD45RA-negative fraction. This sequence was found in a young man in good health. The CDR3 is CAITQTGMNTEAFF. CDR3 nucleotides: TGTGCCATCACCCAGACAGGAATGAACACTGAAGCTTTCTTT.